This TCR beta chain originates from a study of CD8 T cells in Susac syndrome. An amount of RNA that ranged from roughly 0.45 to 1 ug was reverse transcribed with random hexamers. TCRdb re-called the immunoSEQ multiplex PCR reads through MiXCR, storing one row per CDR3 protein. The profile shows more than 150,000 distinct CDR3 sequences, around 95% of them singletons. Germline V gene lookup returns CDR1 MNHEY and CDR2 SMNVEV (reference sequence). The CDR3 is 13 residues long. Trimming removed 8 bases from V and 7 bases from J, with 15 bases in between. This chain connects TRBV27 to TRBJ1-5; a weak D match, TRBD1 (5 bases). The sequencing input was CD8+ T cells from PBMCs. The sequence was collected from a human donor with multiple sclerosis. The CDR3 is CASSQRWGQPQHF. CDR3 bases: TGTGCCAGCTCCCAAAGGTGGGGGCAGCCCCAGCATTTT.